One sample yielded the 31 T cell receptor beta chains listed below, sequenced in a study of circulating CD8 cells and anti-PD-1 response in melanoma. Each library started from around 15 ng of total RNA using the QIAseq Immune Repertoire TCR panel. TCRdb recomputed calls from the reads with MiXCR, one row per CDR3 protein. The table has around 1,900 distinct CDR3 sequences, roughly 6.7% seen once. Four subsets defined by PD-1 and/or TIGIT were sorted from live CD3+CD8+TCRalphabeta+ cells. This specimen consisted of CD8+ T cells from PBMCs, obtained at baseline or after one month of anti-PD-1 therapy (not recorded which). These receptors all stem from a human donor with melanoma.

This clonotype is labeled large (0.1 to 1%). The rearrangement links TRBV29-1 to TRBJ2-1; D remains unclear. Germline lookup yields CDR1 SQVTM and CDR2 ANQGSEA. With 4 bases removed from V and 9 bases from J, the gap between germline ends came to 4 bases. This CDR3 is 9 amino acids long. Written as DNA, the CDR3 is TGCAGCGTTGGTACTGAGCAGTTCTTC. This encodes CSVGTEQFF.

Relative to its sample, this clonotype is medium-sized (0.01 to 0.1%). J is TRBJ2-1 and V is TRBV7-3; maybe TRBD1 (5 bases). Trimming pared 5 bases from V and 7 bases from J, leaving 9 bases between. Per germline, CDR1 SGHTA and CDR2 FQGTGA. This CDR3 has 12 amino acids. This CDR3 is CASSARGNEQFF. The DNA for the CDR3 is TGTGCCAGCAGCGCAAGGGGTAATGAGCAGTTCTTC.

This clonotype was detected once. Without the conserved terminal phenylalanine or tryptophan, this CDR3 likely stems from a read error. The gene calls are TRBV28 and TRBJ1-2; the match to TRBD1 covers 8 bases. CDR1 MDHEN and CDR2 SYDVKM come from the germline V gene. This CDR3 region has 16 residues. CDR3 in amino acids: CASTRPSGQAFYGYTS. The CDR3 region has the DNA TGCGCCAGCACCCGACCGTCGGGACAGGCTTTCTATGGCTACACCTCC.

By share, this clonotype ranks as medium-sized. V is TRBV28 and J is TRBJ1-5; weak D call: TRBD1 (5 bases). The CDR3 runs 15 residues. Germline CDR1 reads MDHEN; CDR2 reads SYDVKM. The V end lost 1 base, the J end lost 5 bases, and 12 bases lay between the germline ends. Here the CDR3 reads CASSLSQGWDQPQHF. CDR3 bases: TGTGCCAGCAGTTTATCGCAGGGATGGGATCAGCCCCAGCATTTT. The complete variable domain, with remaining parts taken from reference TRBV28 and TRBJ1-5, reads DVKVTQSSRYLVKRTGEKVFLECVQDMDHENMFWYRQDPGLGLRLIYFSYDVKMKEKGDIPEGYSVSREKKERFSLILESASTNQTSMYLCASSLSQGWDQPQHFGDGTRLSIL.

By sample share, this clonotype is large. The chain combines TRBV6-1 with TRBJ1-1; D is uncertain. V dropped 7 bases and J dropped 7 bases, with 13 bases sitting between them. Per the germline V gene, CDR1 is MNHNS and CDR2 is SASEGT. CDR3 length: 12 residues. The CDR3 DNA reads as TGTGCCAGCACCGGCGGAAGCTATGAAGCTTTCTTT. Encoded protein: CASTGGSYEAFF.

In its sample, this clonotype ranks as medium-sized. The CDR3 region is CASTKWGEETYNEQFF. The CDR3 DNA reads TGTGCCAGCACCAAGTGGGGGGAGGAGACCTACAATGAGCAGTTCTTC. This chain connects TRBV28 to TRBJ2-1, with D maybe TRBD2 (6 bases). V was trimmed by 7 bases and J by 2 bases, leaving 18 bases between them. This CDR3 comprises 16 residues. Germline V gene sequence: CDR1 MDHEN, CDR2 SYDVKM.

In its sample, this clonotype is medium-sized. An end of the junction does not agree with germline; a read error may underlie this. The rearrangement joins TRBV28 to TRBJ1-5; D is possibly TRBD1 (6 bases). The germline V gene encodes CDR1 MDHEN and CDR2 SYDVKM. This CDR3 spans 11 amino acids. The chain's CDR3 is CASSRSRGVYF. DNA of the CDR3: TGTGCCAGCAGTCGGAGCAGGGGCGTTTATTTT.

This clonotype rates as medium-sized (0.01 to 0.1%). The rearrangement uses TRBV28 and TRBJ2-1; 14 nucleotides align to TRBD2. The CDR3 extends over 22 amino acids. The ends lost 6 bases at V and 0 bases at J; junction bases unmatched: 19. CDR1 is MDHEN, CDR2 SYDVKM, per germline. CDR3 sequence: CASRLTPGTSGSPFTSYNEQFF. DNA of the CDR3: TGTGCCAGCAGACTCACTCCCGGGACTAGCGGGAGCCCTTTCACCTCCTACAATGAGCAGTTCTTC.

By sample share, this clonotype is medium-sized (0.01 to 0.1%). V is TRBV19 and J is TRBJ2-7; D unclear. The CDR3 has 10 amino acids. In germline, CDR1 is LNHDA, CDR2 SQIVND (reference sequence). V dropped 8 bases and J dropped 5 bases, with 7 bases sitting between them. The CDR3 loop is CASGEHEQYF. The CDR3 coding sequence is TGTGCCAGTGGGGAACACGAGCAGTACTTC.

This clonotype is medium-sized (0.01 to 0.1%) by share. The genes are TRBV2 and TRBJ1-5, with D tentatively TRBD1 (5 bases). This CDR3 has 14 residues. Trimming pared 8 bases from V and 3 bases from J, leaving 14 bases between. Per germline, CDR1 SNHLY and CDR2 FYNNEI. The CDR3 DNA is TGTGCCAGCGGAAGCCGGGACCTCAATCAGCCCCAGCATTTT. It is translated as CASGSRDLNQPQHF.

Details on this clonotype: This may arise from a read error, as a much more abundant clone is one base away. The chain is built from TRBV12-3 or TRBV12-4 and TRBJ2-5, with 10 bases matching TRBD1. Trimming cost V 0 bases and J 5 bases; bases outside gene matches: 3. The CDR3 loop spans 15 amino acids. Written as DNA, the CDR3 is TGTGCCAGCAGTTTAGCCGGGACAGGGGCCGAGACCCAGTACTTC. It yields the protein CASSLAGTGAETQYF.

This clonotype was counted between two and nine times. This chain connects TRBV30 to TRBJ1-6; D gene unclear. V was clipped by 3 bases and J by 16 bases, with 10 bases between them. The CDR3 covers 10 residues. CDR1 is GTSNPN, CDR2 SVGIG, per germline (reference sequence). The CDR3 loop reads CAWRVGVLHF. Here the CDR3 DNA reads TGTGCCTGGAGGGTCGGAGTACTCCACTTT.

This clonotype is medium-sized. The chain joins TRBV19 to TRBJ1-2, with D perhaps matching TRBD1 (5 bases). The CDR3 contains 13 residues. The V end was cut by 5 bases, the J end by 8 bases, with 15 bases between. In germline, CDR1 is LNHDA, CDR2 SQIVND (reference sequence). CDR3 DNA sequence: TGTGCCAGTAGTGCCCTGGGACTTAAAGGCTACACCTTC. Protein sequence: CASSALGLKGYTF. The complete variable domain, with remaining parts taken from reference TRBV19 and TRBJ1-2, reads DGGITQSPKYLFRKEGQNVTLSCEQNLNHDAMYWYRQDPGQGLRLIYYSQIVNDFQKGDIAEGYSVSREKKESFPLTVTSAQKNPTAFYLCASSALGLKGYTFGSGTRLTVV.

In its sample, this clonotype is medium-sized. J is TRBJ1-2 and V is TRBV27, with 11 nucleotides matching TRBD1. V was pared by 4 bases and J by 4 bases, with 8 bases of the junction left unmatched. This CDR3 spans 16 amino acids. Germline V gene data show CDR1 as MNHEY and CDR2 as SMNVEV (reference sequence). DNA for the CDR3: TGTGCCAGCAGTTACTCAGGACAGGGGGCTGGCTATGGCTACACCTTC. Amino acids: CASSYSGQGAGYGYTF.

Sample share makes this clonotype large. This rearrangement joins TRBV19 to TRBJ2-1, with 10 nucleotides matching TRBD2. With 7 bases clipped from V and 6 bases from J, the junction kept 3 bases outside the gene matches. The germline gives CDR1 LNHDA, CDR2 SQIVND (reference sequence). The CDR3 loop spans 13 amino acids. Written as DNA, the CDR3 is TGTGCCAGTATAGCGGGGGGCGTCAATGAGCAGTTCTTC. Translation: CASIAGGVNEQFF. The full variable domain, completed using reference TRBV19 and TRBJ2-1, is DGGITQSPKYLFRKEGQNVTLSCEQNLNHDAMYWYRQDPGQGLRLIYYSQIVNDFQKGDIAEGYSVSREKKESFPLTVTSAQKNPTAFYLCASIAGGVNEQFFGPGTRLTVL.

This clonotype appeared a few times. CDR3 in amino acids: CASSRRAGEETQYF. Here the CDR3 DNA reads TGTGCCAGCAGTCGCCGAGCGGGGGAAGAGACCCAGTACTTC. V is TRBV28 and J is TRBJ2-5, with TRBD2 matching 8 bases. Germline CDR1 reads MDHEN; CDR2 reads SYDVKM. Germline trimming cut 5 bases from V and 3 bases from J; bases unmatched to any gene: 5. This CDR3 contains 14 residues.

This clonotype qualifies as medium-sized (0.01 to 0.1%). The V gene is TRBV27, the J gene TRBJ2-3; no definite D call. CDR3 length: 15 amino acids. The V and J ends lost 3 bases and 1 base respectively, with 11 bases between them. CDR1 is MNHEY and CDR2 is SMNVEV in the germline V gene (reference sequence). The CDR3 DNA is TGTGCCAGCAGTTTCCCCTTTATGGGCACAGATACGCAGTATTTT. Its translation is CASSFPFMGTDTQYF.

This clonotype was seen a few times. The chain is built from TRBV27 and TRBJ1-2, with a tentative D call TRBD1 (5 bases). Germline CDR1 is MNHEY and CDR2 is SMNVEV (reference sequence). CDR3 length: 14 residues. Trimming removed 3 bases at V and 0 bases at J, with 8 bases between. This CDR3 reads CASSLAGPNYGYTF. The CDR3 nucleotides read TGTGCCAGCAGTTTGGCAGGGCCTAACTATGGCTACACCTTC.

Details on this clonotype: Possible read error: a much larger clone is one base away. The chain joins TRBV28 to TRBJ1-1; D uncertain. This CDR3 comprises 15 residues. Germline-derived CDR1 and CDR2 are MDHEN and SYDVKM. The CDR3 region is CASSLGRERSTGAFF. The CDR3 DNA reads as TGTGCCAGCAGTTTGGGTAGGGAGAGGAGCACTGGAGCTTTCTTT. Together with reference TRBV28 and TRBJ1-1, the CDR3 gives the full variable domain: DVKVTQSSRYLVKRTGEKVFLECVQDMDHENMFWYRQDPGLGLRLIYFSYDVKMKEKGDIPEGYSVSREKKERFSLILESASTNQTSMYLCASSLGRERSTGAFFGQGTRLTVV.

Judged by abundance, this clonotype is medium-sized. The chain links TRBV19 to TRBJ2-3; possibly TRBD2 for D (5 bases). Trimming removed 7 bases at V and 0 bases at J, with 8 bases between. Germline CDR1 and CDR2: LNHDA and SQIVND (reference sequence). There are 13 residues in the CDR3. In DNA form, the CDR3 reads TGTGCCAGTAACGAGCGGAGCACAGATACGCAGTATTTT. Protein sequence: CASNERSTDTQYF. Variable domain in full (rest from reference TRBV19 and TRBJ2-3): DGGITQSPKYLFRKEGQNVTLSCEQNLNHDAMYWYRQDPGQGLRLIYYSQIVNDFQKGDIAEGYSVSREKKESFPLTVTSAQKNPTAFYLCASNERSTDTQYFGPGTRLTVL.

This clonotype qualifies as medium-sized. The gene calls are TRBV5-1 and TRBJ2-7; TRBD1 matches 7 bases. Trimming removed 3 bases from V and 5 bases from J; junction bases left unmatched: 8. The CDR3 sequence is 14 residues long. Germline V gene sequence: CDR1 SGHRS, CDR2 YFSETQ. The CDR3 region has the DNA TGCGCCAGCAGCTCGGGACAGAGTGACCACGAGCAGTACTTC. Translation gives CASSSGQSDHEQYF.

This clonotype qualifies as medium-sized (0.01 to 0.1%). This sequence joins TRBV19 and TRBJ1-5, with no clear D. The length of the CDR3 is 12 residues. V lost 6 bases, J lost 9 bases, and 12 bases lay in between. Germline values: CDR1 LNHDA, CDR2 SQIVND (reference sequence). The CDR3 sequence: CASREGGLPQHF. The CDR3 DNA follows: TGTGCCAGTAGGGAGGGCGGACTGCCCCAGCATTTT.

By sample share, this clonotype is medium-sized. CDR3 loop: CASSPPGLASTGELFF. The CDR3 bases are TGTGCCAGCAGCCCTCCGGGACTAGCTAGCACCGGGGAGCTGTTTTTT. The chain employs TRBV14 and TRBJ2-2; 9 bases agree with TRBD2. Germline CDR1 reads SGHDN; CDR2 reads FVKESK. The CDR3 covers 16 residues. The trim removed 4 bases at V and 4 bases at J, leaving 7 bases unmatched.

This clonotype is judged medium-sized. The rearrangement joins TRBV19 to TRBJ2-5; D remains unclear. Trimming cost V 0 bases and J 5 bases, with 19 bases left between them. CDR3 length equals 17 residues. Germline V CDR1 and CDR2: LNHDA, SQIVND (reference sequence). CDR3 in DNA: TGTGCCAGTAGTATAGATCTATACGCTGGCCTCCAGGAGACCCAGTACTTC. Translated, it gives CASSIDLYAGLQETQYF.

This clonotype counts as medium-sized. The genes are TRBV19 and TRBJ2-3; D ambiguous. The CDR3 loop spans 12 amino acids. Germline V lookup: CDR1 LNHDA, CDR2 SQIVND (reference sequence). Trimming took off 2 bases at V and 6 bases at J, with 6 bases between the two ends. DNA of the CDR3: TGTGCCAGTAGTATATCCCCCGATACGCAGTATTTT. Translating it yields CASSISPDTQYF.

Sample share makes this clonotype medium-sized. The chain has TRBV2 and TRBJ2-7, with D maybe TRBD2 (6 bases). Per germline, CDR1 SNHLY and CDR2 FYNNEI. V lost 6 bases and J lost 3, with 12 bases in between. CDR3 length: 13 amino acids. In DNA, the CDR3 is TGTGCCAGCAGGGACGGGAGACTCTACGAGCAGTACTTC. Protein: CASRDGRLYEQYF. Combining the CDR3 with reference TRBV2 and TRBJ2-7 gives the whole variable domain EPEVTQTPSHQVTQMGQEVILRCVPISNHLYFYWYRQILGQKVEFLVSFYNNEISEKSEIFDDQFSVERPDGSNFTLKIRSTKLEDSAMYFCASRDGRLYEQYFGPGTRLTVT.

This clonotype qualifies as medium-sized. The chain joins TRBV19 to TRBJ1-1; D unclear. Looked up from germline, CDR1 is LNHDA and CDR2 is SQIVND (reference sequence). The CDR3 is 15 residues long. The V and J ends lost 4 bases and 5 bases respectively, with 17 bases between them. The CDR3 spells CASSRAGDRGTEAFF. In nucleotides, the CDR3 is TGTGCCAGTAGTAGGGCGGGAGATAGAGGGACTGAAGCTTTCTTT.

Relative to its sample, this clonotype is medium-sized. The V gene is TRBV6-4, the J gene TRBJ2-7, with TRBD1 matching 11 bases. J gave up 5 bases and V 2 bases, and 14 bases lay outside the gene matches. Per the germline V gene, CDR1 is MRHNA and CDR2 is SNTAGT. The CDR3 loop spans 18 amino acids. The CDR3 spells CASSDPTGQDRGRHEQYF. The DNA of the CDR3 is TGTGCCAGCAGTGACCCCACCGGCCAGGACAGGGGGCGACACGAGCAGTACTTC.

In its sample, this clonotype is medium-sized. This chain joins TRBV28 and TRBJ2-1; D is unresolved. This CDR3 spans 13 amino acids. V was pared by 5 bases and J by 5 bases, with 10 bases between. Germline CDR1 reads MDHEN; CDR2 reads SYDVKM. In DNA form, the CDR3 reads TGTGCCAGCAGTCCCGGCCCTGACAATGAGCAGTTCTTC. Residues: CASSPGPDNEQFF.

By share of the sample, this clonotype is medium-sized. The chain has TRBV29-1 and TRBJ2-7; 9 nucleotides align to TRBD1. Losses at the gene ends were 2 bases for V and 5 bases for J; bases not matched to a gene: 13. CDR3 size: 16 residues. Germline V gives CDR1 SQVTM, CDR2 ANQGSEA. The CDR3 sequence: CSVEYSGQGGFNEQYF. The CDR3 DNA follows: TGCAGCGTTGAATATTCGGGACAGGGAGGCTTCAACGAGCAGTACTTC.

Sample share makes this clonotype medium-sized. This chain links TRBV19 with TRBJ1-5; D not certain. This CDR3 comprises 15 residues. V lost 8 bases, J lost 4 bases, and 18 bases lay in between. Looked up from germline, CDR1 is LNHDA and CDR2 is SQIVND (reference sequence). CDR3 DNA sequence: TGTGCCAGTCGCAGACGAGGTCTTGGGAATCAGCCCCAGCATTTT. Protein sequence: CASRRRGLGNQPQHF.